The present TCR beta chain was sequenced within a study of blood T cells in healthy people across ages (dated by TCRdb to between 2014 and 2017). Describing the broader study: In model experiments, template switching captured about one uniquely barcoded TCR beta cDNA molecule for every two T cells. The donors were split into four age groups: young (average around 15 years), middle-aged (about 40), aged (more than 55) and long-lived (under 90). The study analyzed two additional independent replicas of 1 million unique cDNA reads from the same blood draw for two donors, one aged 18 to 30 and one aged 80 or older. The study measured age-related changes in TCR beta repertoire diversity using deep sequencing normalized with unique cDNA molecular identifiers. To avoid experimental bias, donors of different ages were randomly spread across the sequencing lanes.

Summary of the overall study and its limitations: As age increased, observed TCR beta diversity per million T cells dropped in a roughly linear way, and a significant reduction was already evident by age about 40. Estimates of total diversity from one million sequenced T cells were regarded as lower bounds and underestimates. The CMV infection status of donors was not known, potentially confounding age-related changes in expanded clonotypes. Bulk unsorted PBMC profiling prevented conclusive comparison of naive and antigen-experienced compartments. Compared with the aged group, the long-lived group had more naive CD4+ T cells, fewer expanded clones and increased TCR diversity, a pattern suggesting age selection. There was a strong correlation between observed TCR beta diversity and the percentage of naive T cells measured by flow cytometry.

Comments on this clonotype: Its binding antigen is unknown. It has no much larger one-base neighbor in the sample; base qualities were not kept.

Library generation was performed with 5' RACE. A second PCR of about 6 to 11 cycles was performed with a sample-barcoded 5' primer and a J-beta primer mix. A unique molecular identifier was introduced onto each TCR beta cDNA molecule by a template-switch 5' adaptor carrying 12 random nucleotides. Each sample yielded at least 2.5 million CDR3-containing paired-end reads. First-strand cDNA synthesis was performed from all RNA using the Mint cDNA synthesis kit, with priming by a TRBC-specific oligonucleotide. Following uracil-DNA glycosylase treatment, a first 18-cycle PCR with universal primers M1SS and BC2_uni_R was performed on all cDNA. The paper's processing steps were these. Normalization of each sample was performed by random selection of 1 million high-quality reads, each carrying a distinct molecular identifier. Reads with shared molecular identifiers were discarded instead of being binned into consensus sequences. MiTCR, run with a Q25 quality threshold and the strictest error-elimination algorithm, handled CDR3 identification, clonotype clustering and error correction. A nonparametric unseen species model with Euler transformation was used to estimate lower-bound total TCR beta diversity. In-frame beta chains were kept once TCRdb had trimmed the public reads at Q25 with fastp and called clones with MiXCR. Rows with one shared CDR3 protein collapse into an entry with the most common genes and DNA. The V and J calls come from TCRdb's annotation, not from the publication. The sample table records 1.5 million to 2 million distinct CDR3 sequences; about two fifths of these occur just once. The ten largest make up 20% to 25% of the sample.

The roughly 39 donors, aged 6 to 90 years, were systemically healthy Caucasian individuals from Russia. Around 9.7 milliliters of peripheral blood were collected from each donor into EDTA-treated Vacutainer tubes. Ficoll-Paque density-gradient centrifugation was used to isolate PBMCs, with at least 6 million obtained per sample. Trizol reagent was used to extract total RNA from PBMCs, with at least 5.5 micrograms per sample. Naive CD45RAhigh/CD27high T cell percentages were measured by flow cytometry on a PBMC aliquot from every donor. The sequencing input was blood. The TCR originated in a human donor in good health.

In nucleotide form, the sequence is TGTGCCAGCAGCTTAGCCGGACAGGGTCGGTACAATGAGCAGTTCTTC. Its protein reads: CASSLAGQGRYNEQFF. The V and J genes are TRBV11-1 and TRBJ2-1; 8 nucleotides in the junction match TRBD1. Trimming leaves V shorter by 0 bases and J shorter by 4 bases, with the junction holding 5 bases beyond the gene matches. The CDR3 holds 16 amino acids from the cysteine to the phenylalanine. The only DNA kept is the CDR3, 48 bases in frame from the first base. For CDR1 and CDR2, the germline V gene (reference sequence) lists SGHAT and FQDESV. Joined to the reference TRBV11-1 and TRBJ2-1 proteins, this CDR3 gives the full variable domain: EAEVAQSPRYKITEKSQAVAFWCDPISGHATLYWYRQILGQGPELLVQFQDESVVDDSQLPKDRFSAERLKGVDSTLKIQPAELGDSAMYLCASSLAGQGRYNEQFFGPGTRLTVL.